This T cell receptor beta chain was recorded in a study of T-cell reconstitution after alpha-beta-depleted transplantation in children. The table lists this clonotype with a count of one. The CDR3 totals 14 residues. Germline V lookup: CDR1 KGHSH, CDR2 LQKENI. J was trimmed by 6 bases and V by 3 bases; bases with no gene match: 6. As it was prepared, the TCRbeta library received unique molecular identifiers. In TCRdb, the PCR reads were re-called with MiXCR into one record per CDR3 protein. The repertoire includes about 600,000 distinct CDR3 sequences, about 11% of them detected once, and about 4% sits in the top ten.

The source of this sequence is a human donor who donated a stem cell graft to a child with acute myeloid leukemia. The specimen comprised PBMCs from the stem cell graft donor, sampled from the stem cell graft. The chain joins TRBV18 to TRBJ2-7, with 9 bases identical to TRBD1. The CDR3 reads CASSPDRGHSEQYF. The CDR3 DNA is TGTGCCAGCTCACCGGACAGGGGCCATTCCGAGCAGTACTTC.